This T cell receptor beta chain was found in a study of T cell changes during pregnancy in multiple sclerosis. Profiling relied on immunoSEQ multiplex PCR, and the TCRdb table lists in-frame clones only, not all of them. Of some 89,000 clones in the sample, about 94% were seen once. The CDR3 extends over 13 amino acids. Germline CDR1 SGDLS, CDR2 YYNGEE. Trimming cost V 0 bases and J 8 bases, with 9 bases left between them. The chain employs TRBV9 and TRBJ1-5; D not certain. Material: peripheral blood, obtained in the third trimester of pregnancy. This TCR was recovered from a female donor with multiple sclerosis, enrolled in a pregnancy study. CDR3 region: CASSVVPGEPQHF. The CDR3 bases are TGTGCCAGCAGCGTAGTCCCAGGTGAGCCCCAGCATTTT.